The clone carrying this T cell receptor beta chain has just a few counts. The sample originates from a study of blood T cell repertoires in COVID-19. Study information: Sites across the United States, Italy and Spain contributed samples from acute and convalescent COVID-19. From T cells, B-cell-depleted T cells, or PBMCs came the material, which was cDNA or gDNA.

In assigning cohorts, the study relied on participant-reported clinical history. Original data processing: From reference gene primer amplification, estimates of nucleated cell counts were derived. Libraries were prepared by immunoSEQ multiplex PCR; TCRdb keeps only in-frame clonotypes and omits some of them. Clone size and V and J calls were adopted from that table, with D and trimming inferred from the DNA. This table holds around 250,000 clones, 70% to 85% found once. The receptor comes from a man aged 40-55 years who had recovered from COVID-19. The specimen was PBMCs or T cells enriched from blood (not recorded which).

The CDR3, as DNA: TGTGCCACCAGCAGAGAAGCGGGGGGCGGGGAAAATGAGCAGTTCTTC. Protein sequence: CATSREAGGGENEQFF. V is TRBV15 and J is TRBJ2-1, with 9 bases fitting TRBD2. In germline, CDR1 is LNHNV, CDR2 YYDKDF (reference sequence). This CDR3 has 16 amino acids. J gave up 7 bases and V 0 bases, and 7 bases lay outside the gene matches.